The entry below describes one TCR beta chain. Its antigen is not known. The record originates from a study of blood T cells in healthy people across ages. Study-level points and caveats: With age, beta diversity per million T cells declined roughly linearly, significantly by 40 to 50. CMV infection status of these donors was not known.

A second about 7 to 11 cycle PCR used barcoded and J-beta primers. CDR3-containing paired-end reads numbering at least 2.5 million came from each sample. MiXCR, run by TCRdb on the 5' RACE reads, gives a single entry per CDR3 protein. The sample holds 850,000 to 1,100,000 distinct CDR3 sequences, 35% to 40% seen once. Sequencing input: blood. This clonotype originated in a man aged 18-30 years in good health.

CDR3 bases: TGTGCCACTTCGGGGAGCGGGGGTGGTGAGCAGTTCTTC. Amino acids: CATSGSGGGEQFF. This chain links TRBV9 with TRBJ2-1; TRBD2 matches 8 bases. The V segment lost 9 bases and the J segment 9 bases; nucleotides outside the gene matches: 11. Germline values: CDR1 SGDLS, CDR2 YYNGEE. The CDR3 extends over 13 amino acids.